Shown below are 26 T cell receptor beta chains from a single sample sequenced in a study of blood T cell repertoires in COVID-19. Assay used: immunoSEQ multiplex PCR; TCRdb lists only in-frame clones, some missing. There are about 250,000 clones in the sample; about nine tenths occur only once, and under 2% lies in the top ten. Sequencing input: PBMCs or T cells enriched from blood (not recorded which). The receptors were sampled from a middle-aged man who had recovered from COVID-19.

The gene calls are TRBV28 and TRBJ1-1; no firm D call. Between the trimmed V and J ends, which lost 5 bases and 6 bases, there was a span of 19 bases. The CDR3 is made up of 15 amino acids. CDR1 is MDHEN and CDR2 is SYDVKM in the germline V gene. DNA of the CDR3: TGTGCCAGCAGTCTCCCCAACTACGTTACGGCTGAAGCTTTCTTT. It translates to CASSLPNYVTAEAFF.

V is TRBV3-1 (or the pseudogene TRBV3-2) and J is TRBJ2-5; TRBD2 matches at 11 bases. The V and J ends lost 3 bases and 4 bases, in that order; junction bases with no gene match: 4. CDR1 is LGHDT and CDR2 is YNNKEL in the germline V gene (reference sequence). The CDR3 is 15 amino acids. CDR3 DNA: TGTGCCAGCAGCCATAGCGGGGGGGCCGTAGAGACCCAGTACTTC. Residues: CASSHSGGAVETQYF.

The chain couples TRBV30 to TRBJ1-1; no definite D call. CDR1 is GTSNPN and CDR2 is SVGIG in the germline V gene (reference sequence). This CDR3 spans 15 amino acids. The germline V and J ends were trimmed by 0 bases and 1 base, with 12 bases remaining between them. The CDR3 bases are TGTGCCTGGAGTGTACTCAGGTATGCGAACACTGAAGCTTTCTTT. This sequence encodes CAWSVLRYANTEAFF.

V usage is TRBV5-1 and J usage is TRBJ2-3; 10 bases align to TRBD1. The length of the CDR3 is 15 residues. The V gene's germline CDR1 is SGHRS and CDR2 YFSETQ. V shed 4 bases and J 0 bases; nucleotides not matched to a gene: 2. The CDR3 loop is CASSRQGASTDTQYF. The CDR3 DNA follows: TGCGCCAGCAGCCGACAGGGGGCTAGCACAGATACGCAGTATTTT. The variable domain in full, with the rest retrieved from reference TRBV5-1 and TRBJ2-3, is KAGVTQTPRYLIKTRGQQVTLSCSPISGHRSVSWYQQTPGQGLQFLFEYFSETQRNKGNFPGRFSGRQFSNSRSEMNVSTLELGDSALYLCASSRQGASTDTQYFGPGTRLTVL.

V and J are TRBV19 and TRBJ1-2; 8 bases are a match to TRBD1. J gave up 3 bases and V 10 bases, and 7 bases lay outside the gene matches. There are 13 residues in the CDR3. CDR1 LNHDA and CDR2 SQIVND come from the germline V gene (reference sequence). CDR3 bases: TGTGCCACGGAAGACAGGGGATACTATGGCTACACCTTC. As protein: CATEDRGYYGYTF.

This chain links TRBV4-1 with TRBJ2-3, with D possibly being TRBD2 (5 bases). The V end lost 4 bases, the J end lost 6 bases, and 17 bases lay between the germline ends. The CDR3 consists of 15 residues. Per the germline V gene, CDR1 is MGHRA and CDR2 is YSYEKL. The CDR3 loop reads CASSRYGAGKDTQYF. The CDR3 nucleotides read TGCGCCAGCAGCCGCTACGGCGCGGGTAAGGATACGCAGTATTTT.

The chain carries TRBV28 and TRBJ2-7, with D possibly matching TRBD2 (6 bases). The CDR3 sequence is 14 residues long. Trimming removed 11 bases at V and 2 bases at J, with 19 bases between. Germline V gene data show CDR1 as MDHEN and CDR2 as SYDVKM. The CDR3 DNA sequence: TGTGCCCTCCGTCCGGGGGAGAGGCCCTACGAGCAGTACTTC. It is translated as CALRPGERPYEQYF.

The rearrangement joins TRBV6-4 to TRBJ2-1; 10 bases match TRBD2. Germline lookup yields CDR1 MRHNA and CDR2 SNTAGT. V lost 0 bases and J lost 1; bases outside the gene matches: 0. This CDR3 is 16 amino acids long. Here the CDR3 reads CASSDSTSGSYNEQFF. In nucleotides, the CDR3 is TGTGCCAGCAGTGACTCGACTAGCGGGTCCTACAATGAGCAGTTCTTC.

This sequence joins TRBV29-1 and TRBJ2-3; 9 bases map to TRBD1. There are 15 residues in the CDR3. Trimming cost V 7 bases and J 3 bases; bases outside gene matches: 11. Germline CDR1 and CDR2: SQVTM and ANQGSEA. CDR3 loop: CSAAQTGGETDTQYF. CDR3 DNA: TGCAGCGCCGCTCAGACAGGGGGAGAGACAGATACGCAGTATTTT.

V and J are TRBV19 and TRBJ1-1; 7 bases agree with TRBD1. V lost 7 bases, J lost 5 bases, and 13 bases stayed unmatched. Germline V lookup: CDR1 LNHDA, CDR2 SQIVND (reference sequence). This CDR3 comprises 15 residues. The CDR3 sequence is CASIPPGQYRTEAFF. CDR3 nucleotide sequence: TGTGCCAGTATTCCCCCGGGACAGTACAGAACTGAAGCTTTCTTT.

The V and J genes are TRBV7-2 and TRBJ2-7; 9 nucleotides align to TRBD1. CDR1 is SGHTA, CDR2 FQGNSA, per germline. V dropped 5 bases and J dropped 4; count of bases not matched to a gene: 12. The CDR3 is 16 residues long. CDR3 bases: TGTGCCAGCAGCCTCGAACTGGGACAGGGCTATTACGAGCAGTACTTC. It translates to CASSLELGQGYYEQYF.

Only one count was recorded for this clone. The chain combines TRBV7-9 with TRBJ2-1; 15 bases are shared with TRBD2. Germline values: CDR1 SEHNR, CDR2 FQNEAQ (reference sequence). The CDR3 spans 15 residues. After removal of 5 bases from V and 9 bases from J, the junction contained 5 bases not matched to a gene. CDR3: CASSRTSGGAVEQFF. The CDR3 region has the DNA TGTGCCAGCAGCCGGACTAGCGGGGGGGCGGTTGAGCAGTTCTTC. The variable domain in full, with the rest retrieved from reference TRBV7-9 and TRBJ2-1, is DTGVSQNPRHKITKRGQNVTFRCDPISEHNRLYWYRQTLGQGPEFLTYFQNEAQLEKSRLLSDRFSAERPKGSFSTLEIQRTEQGDSAMYLCASSRTSGGAVEQFFGPGTRLTVL.

This clone has a single count. Here the CDR3 DNA reads TGTGCCAGCACCCCCGGCGGACAGCCCTACGAGCAGTACTTC. This sequence encodes CASTPGGQPYEQYF. The chain has TRBV27 and TRBJ2-7; TRBD1 is a possible D gene (6 bases). Trimming took off 7 bases at V and 2 bases at J, with 15 bases between the two ends. CDR3 size: 14 residues. Germline CDR1 MNHEY, CDR2 SMNVEV (reference sequence).

This clone was counted a single time. The rearrangement uses TRBV7-9 and TRBJ2-1, with TRBD2 matching over 7 bases. The V and J ends lost 11 bases and 0 bases, in that order; junction bases with no gene match: 10. This CDR3 has 15 residues. Germline V gives CDR1 SEHNR, CDR2 FQNEAQ (reference sequence). The CDR3 sequence is CASVLAEFSYNEQFF. CDR3 nucleotide sequence: TGTGCCTCGGTGCTAGCGGAGTTCTCCTACAATGAGCAGTTCTTC.

This chain links TRBV30 with TRBJ2-3, with 7 bases fitting TRBD2. The length of the CDR3 is 15 residues. V gave up 4 bases and J gave up 3 bases; unmatched junction bases: 10. Per the germline V gene, CDR1 is GTSNPN and CDR2 is SVGIG (reference sequence). The DNA for the CDR3 is TGTGCCTGGACCAGAGGCGGGAGCGCGACAGATACGCAGTATTTT. Its translation is CAWTRGGSATDTQYF.

The chain links TRBV28 to TRBJ1-4; the D gene is possibly TRBD1 (6 bases). Germline assignment: CDR1 MDHEN and CDR2 SYDVKM. V gave up 3 bases and J gave up 5 bases, with 13 bases separating them. The CDR3 is made up of 15 amino acids. In DNA form, the CDR3 reads TGTGCCAGCAGTTTCAACAGGGCGGAAAATGAAAAACTGTTTTTT. It is translated as CASSFNRAENEKLFF.

V is TRBV3-1 (or the pseudogene TRBV3-2) and J is TRBJ1-4; 7 bases are shared with TRBD1. CDR1 is LGHDT, CDR2 YNNKEL, per germline (reference sequence). After removal of 4 bases from V and 0 bases from J, the junction contained 5 bases not matched to a gene. The CDR3 spans 16 residues. The CDR3 loop reads CASSRYRGATNEKLFF. The CDR3 DNA reads as TGTGCCAGCAGCCGTTACAGGGGCGCAACTAATGAAAAACTGTTTTTT.

J is TRBJ2-1 and V is TRBV11-3; 9 bases are a match to TRBD2. Germline V gene data show CDR1 as SGHNT and CDR2 as YENEEA. The CDR3 is 17 amino acids. The V gene end was trimmed by 1 base and the J gene end by 5 bases; junction bases not matched to a gene: 9. The CDR3 coding sequence is TGTGCCAGCAGCTTAGGTTGGGATAGCGGGAGCCACAATGAGCAGTTCTTC. As protein: CASSLGWDSGSHNEQFF.

The CDR3 sequence is CASSTLKTGGNTEAFF. DNA for the CDR3: TGCGCCAGCAGCACACTCAAAACAGGGGGAAATACTGAAGCTTTCTTT. V usage is TRBV5-1 and J usage is TRBJ1-1; 8 nucleotides match TRBD1. J gave up 5 bases and V 4 bases, and 13 bases lay outside the gene matches. The length of the CDR3 is 16 residues. Per the germline V gene, CDR1 is SGHRS and CDR2 is YFSETQ.

The gene calls are TRBV7-2 and TRBJ2-3, with TRBD2 as a possible D gene (6 bases). Trimming removed 6 bases at V and 6 bases at J, with 19 bases between. Germline V gene data show CDR1 as SGHTA and CDR2 as FQGNSA. The CDR3 has 15 amino acids. CDR3 region: CASRGGPPDSDTQYF. CDR3 DNA sequence: TGTGCCAGCAGGGGGGGACCCCCCGATTCGGATACGCAGTATTTT.

This chain uses TRBV7-2 with TRBJ2-3; 12 nucleotides match TRBD2. The CDR3 loop spans 15 amino acids. V shed 5 bases and J 6 bases; nucleotides not matched to a gene: 6. Germline assignment: CDR1 SGHTA and CDR2 FQGNSA. The CDR3 is CASSPRLAGADTQYF. CDR3 DNA sequence: TGTGCCAGCAGCCCGAGACTAGCGGGAGCTGATACGCAGTATTTT.

The J gene is TRBJ1-2, the V gene TRBV27, with 8 bases fitting TRBD1. Germline V CDR1 and CDR2: MNHEY, SMNVEV (reference sequence). Trimming removed 3 bases from V and 7 bases from J; junction bases left unmatched: 7. This CDR3 has 14 residues. This CDR3 is CASSLGQGAVGYTF. CDR3 bases: TGTGCCAGCAGTTTGGGGCAGGGGGCGGTTGGCTACACCTTC.

The chain carries TRBV6-5 and TRBJ2-1, with 7 positions matching TRBD2. J was trimmed by 3 bases and V by 4 bases; bases with no gene match: 6. The CDR3 covers 15 residues. Germline lookup yields CDR1 MNHEY and CDR2 SVGAGI. The DNA of the CDR3 is TGTGCCAGCAGTTTCGGGCTAGCGGACTACAATGAGCAGTTCTTC. This translates into CASSFGLADYNEQFF.

The V call is TRBV6-2 or TRBV6-3, the J call TRBJ2-7, with 11 bases that match TRBD2. This CDR3 is 14 amino acids long. V shed 5 bases, J shed 6 bases, and the junction held 6 bases outside the gene matches. Germline values: CDR1 MNHEY, CDR2 SVGEGT. CDR3 DNA sequence: TGTGCCAGCAGTATCACTAGCGGGAGTTTCGAGCAGTACTTC. Translation: CASSITSGSFEQYF.

The rearrangement joins TRBV5-1 to TRBJ1-1, with D possibly matching TRBD1 (5 bases). V was trimmed by 0 bases and J by 5 bases, leaving 11 bases between them. The CDR3 extends over 14 amino acids. Germline V lookup: CDR1 SGHRS, CDR2 YFSETQ. The CDR3 DNA reads TGCGCCAGCAGCTTGGCCGGGGGGAGGACTGAAGCTTTCTTT. It yields the protein CASSLAGGRTEAFF.

V is TRBV11-3 and J is TRBJ2-3, with 11 bases matching TRBD1. The germline CDR1 and CDR2 sequences are SGHNT and YENEEA. The CDR3 is 15 amino acids. V lost 1 base and J lost 7; bases outside the gene matches: 4. CDR3 DNA: TGTGCCAGCAGCTTAGTAGGACAGGGGGCTTATACGCAGTATTTT. Translating it yields CASSLVGQGAYTQYF.